These 16 T cell receptor beta chains were all obtained from the same sample, sequenced in a study of blood T cell repertoires in COVID-19. Sequencing used immunoSEQ multiplex PCR; TCRdb keeps in-frame clones, though not all of them. The top ten clones hold over 2% of a sample with approximately 130,000 clones, approximately 87% of them seen once. Material: peripheral blood. These receptors were taken from a man in his fifties or sixties with active COVID-19.

This clone has just a few counts. The chain joins TRBV7-9 to TRBJ2-2; TRBD1 aligns across 7 bases. Germline V gene data show CDR1 as SEHNR and CDR2 as FQNEAQ (reference sequence). Trimming at V came to 4 bases and at J to 10 bases, leaving 9 bases not matched to a gene. The CDR3 consists of 14 residues. This CDR3 reads CASSSRTGTPELFF. The CDR3 DNA sequence: TGTGCCAGCAGCTCCAGGACAGGCACCCCGGAGCTGTTTTTT.

The sample holds one count of this clone. This chain links TRBV6-6 with TRBJ2-5; D is ambiguous. The CDR3 runs to 12 residues. Germline V CDR1 and CDR2: MNHNY, SVGAGI (reference sequence). V was cut by 5 bases and J by 3 bases, with 7 bases left in between. CDR3 DNA: TGTGCCAGCAGTCGTCAGGAAGAGACCCAGTACTTC. Amino acid sequence: CASSRQEETQYF.

DNA of the CDR3: TGTGCCAGCAGCCCACACCGGCAGCTAGGGGCCCACAATGAGCAGTTCTTC. It is translated as CASSPHRQLGAHNEQFF. The chain carries TRBV7-2 and TRBJ2-1; D is possibly TRBD1 (5 bases). The CDR3 spans 17 residues. Germline CDR1 and CDR2: SGHTA and FQGNSA. V lost 5 bases and J 5 bases, leaving 22 bases between the germline ends.

V and J are TRBV6-5 and TRBJ1-3, with D possibly TRBD1 on 6 matching bases. V lost 8 bases, J lost 3 bases, and 14 bases lay in between. This CDR3 spans 14 amino acids. Per the germline V gene, CDR1 is MNHEY and CDR2 is SVGAGI. CDR3 sequence reads: CASATGSLGNTIYF. In nucleotides, the CDR3 is TGTGCCAGCGCAACAGGGAGTCTTGGAAACACCATATATTTT.

The chain employs TRBV5-5 and TRBJ2-1; possibly TRBD2 for D (5 bases). The length of the CDR3 is 13 residues. Germline CDR1 is SGHKS and CDR2 is YYEKEE (reference sequence). V was shortened by 3 bases and J by 10 bases, with 14 bases between the two germline ends. The DNA of the CDR3 is TGTGCCAGCAGCTCCGGGGTCACCACCGAGCAGTTCTTC. It translates to CASSSGVTTEQFF. Variable domain in full (rest from reference TRBV5-5 and TRBJ2-1): DAGVTQSPTHLIKTRGQQVTLRCSPISGHKSVSWYQQVLGQGPQFIFQYYEKEERGRGNFPDRFSARQFPNYSSELNVNALLLGDSALYLCASSSGVTTEQFFGPGTRLTVL.

As to this clone: Other nucleotide sequences in the sample specify the same CDR3. This rearrangement joins TRBV6-5 to TRBJ1-2; 9 bases are shared with TRBD1. Germline CDR1 MNHEY, CDR2 SVGAGI. The J segment lost 8 bases and the V segment lost 5 bases, leaving 6 bases of the junction unmatched. This CDR3 has 13 amino acids. DNA for the CDR3: TGTGCCAGCAGTCCCAGGGACAGGGACGGCTACACCTTC. As protein: CASSPRDRDGYTF.

This clone has just one count. The V call is TRBV18, the J call TRBJ1-5; no reliable D call. The CDR3 covers 12 residues. Trimming removed 3 bases at V and 9 bases at J, with 9 bases between. Germline V lookup: CDR1 KGHSH, CDR2 LQKENI. CDR3 coding DNA: TGTGCCAGCTCACCTGCGCTCTGGCCCCAGCATTTT. Its translation: CASSPALWPQHF.

This clone appeared many times. The chain employs TRBV4-2 and TRBJ1-1, with D possibly matching TRBD1 (6 bases). The CDR3 runs to 14 residues. Germline CDR1 LGHNA, CDR2 YNFKEQ. V gave up 1 base and J gave up 5 bases, with 11 bases separating them. CDR3: CASSQGDRRTEAFF. Here the CDR3 DNA reads TGTGCCAGCAGCCAAGGAGACAGGAGGACTGAAGCTTTCTTT.

V and J are TRBV18 and TRBJ2-5, with 7 bases that match TRBD1. This CDR3 comprises 14 residues. In germline, CDR1 is KGHSH, CDR2 LQKENI. J was trimmed by 2 bases and V by 5 bases; bases with no gene match: 5. The CDR3 sequence: CASSAGTAQETQYF. Written as DNA, the CDR3 is TGTGCCAGCTCAGCTGGGACAGCTCAAGAGACCCAGTACTTC.

This sequence joins TRBV18 and TRBJ2-7, with D tentatively TRBD1 (8 bases). CDR1 and CDR2 (germline): KGHSH, LQKENI. Trimming removed 4 bases at V and 2 bases at J, with 15 bases between. This CDR3 region has 15 residues. The CDR3 sequence: CASSLGQGGAYEQYF. CDR3 sequence (DNA): TGTGCCAGCTCACTAGGACAGGGAGGGGCCTACGAGCAGTACTTC.

This chain uses TRBV5-1 with TRBJ2-3; TRBD2 matches at 12 bases. CDR3 length equals 15 residues. Germline CDR1 reads SGHRS; CDR2 reads YFSETQ. The junction had 5 bases not matched to a gene; V was cut back by 2 bases and J by 7 bases. In DNA form, the CDR3 reads TGCGCCAGCAGCTTCGGGACTAGCGGGTCTTATACGCAGTATTTT. Its protein is CASSFGTSGSYTQYF.

This clone was seen only a few times. The V call is TRBV5-1, the J call TRBJ2-7, with TRBD1 matching 9 bases. Unmatched junction bases numbered 4, after V lost 0 bases and J lost 0 bases. Germline loops: CDR1 SGHRS, CDR2 YFSETQ. The CDR3 has 16 residues. The CDR3, as DNA: TGCGCCAGCAGCTTGGGGGACAGGGCCATCTCCTACGAGCAGTACTTC. Its translation: CASSLGDRAISYEQYF.

V gene TRBV10-3 combines with J gene TRBJ1-4, with 7 nucleotides matching TRBD1. This CDR3 is 13 amino acids long. Germline trimming cut 6 bases from V and 13 bases from J; bases unmatched to any gene: 11. The germline V gene encodes CDR1 ENHRY and CDR2 SYGVKD. The chain's CDR3 is CAIRSRDSGRLFF. The CDR3 region has the DNA TGTGCCATCAGAAGCCGGGACAGCGGAAGACTGTTTTTT.

This chain connects TRBV6-6 to TRBJ2-3; 8 positions match TRBD1. Losses at the gene ends were 6 bases for V and 2 bases for J; bases not matched to a gene: 7. The germline V gene encodes CDR1 MNHNY and CDR2 SVGAGI (reference sequence). The CDR3 is made up of 15 amino acids. The CDR3 here is CASRPGQALTDTQYF. In DNA form, the CDR3 reads TGTGCCAGCAGGCCGGGACAGGCCCTCACAGATACGCAGTATTTT.

The gene calls are TRBV11-2 and TRBJ1-2; weak D call: TRBD1 (5 bases). The CDR3 has 12 amino acids. CDR1 and CDR2 from the germline V gene are SGHAT and FQNNGV. V was pared by 1 base and J by 6 bases, with 6 bases between. As DNA, the CDR3 is TGTGCCAGCAGCTTAGTCAGGGATGGCTACACCTTC. Protein: CASSLVRDGYTF.

The chain joins TRBV5-5 to TRBJ2-7; TRBD1 aligns across 9 bases. J was trimmed by 6 bases and V by 5 bases; bases with no gene match: 9. This CDR3 is built from 14 residues. Germline V CDR1 and CDR2: SGHKS, YYEKEE (reference sequence). CDR3 DNA: TGTGCCAGCAGGAAGGTGGGACAGGGCATCGAGCAGTACTTC. Protein: CASRKVGQGIEQYF.